These T cell receptor beta chains were read from a single sample in a study of blood T cell repertoires in COVID-19. Clones were read by immunoSEQ multiplex PCR, and TCRdb kept only the in-frame ones, dropping some. Among about 210,000 clones listed, 80% were seen once. Sequenced material: PBMCs or T cells enriched from blood (not recorded which). These receptors originate from a man aged 30 to 45 with acute COVID-19. CDR3s include the opening cysteine and the closing phenylalanine or tryptophan. D genes are given only for firm matches. Clone size is shown for a subset of rows, as once, few, many or a class of expanded clone.

abundance | len | j_gene | d_gene | v_gene | CDR3nt | CDR3aa
few | 15 | TRBJ2-3 | NA | TRBV7-2 | TGTGCCAGCAGCTTATCCATAGCGGGCACAGATACGCAGTATTTT | CASSLSIAGTDTQYF
NA | 13 | TRBJ2-7 | NA | TRBV7-2 | TGTGCCAGCAGCCTCTACAGGGTTGGCGAGCAGTACTTC | CASSLYRVGEQYF
NA | 13 | TRBJ2-7 | TRBD1 | TRBV10-2 | TGCGCCAGCAAAGGACAGGGACGCGGGGAGCAGTACTTC | CASKGQGRGEQYF
few | 16 | TRBJ2-1 | NA | TRBV7-6 | TGTGCCAGCAGCTTCGATTTAATCAGCTCCTACAATGAGCAGTTCTTC | CASSFDLISSYNEQFF
NA | 15 | TRBJ2-2 | NA | TRBV4-1 | TGCGCCAGCAGCCAAGATCCGGGATACACCGGGGAGCTGTTTTTT | CASSQDPGYTGELFF
NA | 18 | TRBJ1-3 | TRBD1 | TRBV5-4 | TGTGCCAGCAGCACCTGGGGGACAGGGATATCGGGAGGAAACACCATATATTTT | CASSTWGTGISGGNTIYF
NA | 15 | TRBJ2-7 | TRBD2 | TRBV5-1 | TGCGCCAGCAGCTTGGTAGCGGGAGGGGGCTACGAGCAGTACTTC | CASSLVAGGGYEQYF
NA | 15 | TRBJ1-5 | NA | TRBV28 | TGTGCCAGCAGAGGCGGGGTTCTCAGCAATCAGCCCCAGCATTTT | CASRGGVLSNQPQHF
NA | 17 | TRBJ2-2 | TRBD2 | TRBV14 | TGTGCCAGCAGCCAAGACTGGGAGCGGGGAATGGCCGGGGAGCTGTTTTTT | CASSQDWERGMAGELFF
NA | 13 | TRBJ1-6 | NA | TRBV28 | TGTGCCAGCAGGTTCCGAGGCGGATCACCCCTCCACTTT | CASRFRGGSPLHF
NA | 13 | TRBJ2-1 | NA | TRBV12-3/TRBV12-4 | TGTGCCGTACTAAAGCGGAGTTACAATGAGCAGTTCTTC | CAVLKRSYNEQFF
NA | 15 | TRBJ1-4 | NA | TRBV15 | TGTGCCACCAGCAGAGATGACGCGGGATCTGAAAAACTGTTTTTT | CATSRDDAGSEKLFF
NA | 14 | TRBJ2-2 | TRBD1 | TRBV14 | TGTGCCAGCAGCCAAGCCAAACAGGGGGCAGGGCTGTTTTTT | CASSQAKQGAGLFF
NA | 13 | TRBJ1-2 | TRBD1 | TRBV27 | TGTGCCAGCAGTCCAACAGGGGCTCGCGGCTACACCTTC | CASSPTGARGYTF
once | 14 | TRBJ1-2 | TRBD1 | TRBV6-1 | TGTGCCAGCAGTGAAGCGCGACAGGGGTATGGCTACACCTTC | CASSEARQGYGYTF
NA | 15 | TRBJ2-1 | NA | TRBV9 | TGTGCCAGCAGCGTAGGAGGGGGGGCCAACAATGAGCAGTTCTTC | CASSVGGGANNEQFF
NA | 13 | TRBJ2-7 | NA | TRBV7-2 | TGTGCCAGCAGCTTAGATTGGGCTTACGAGCAGTACTTC | CASSLDWAYEQYF
NA | 12 | TRBJ2-1 | NA | TRBV7-3 | TGTGCCAGCAGCAAGACGGGGTATGAGCAGTTCTTC | CASSKTGYEQFF
NA | 17 | TRBJ1-6 | TRBD1 | TRBV28 | TGTGCCAGCAGTCTACTACGGCCGGGACAGGGCGGGTCACCCCTCCACTTT | CASSLLRPGQGGSPLHF
NA | 16 | TRBJ1-4 | TRBD1 | TRBV19 | TGTGCCAGTAGTACCTCCAGAGGGGGCGAGAATGAAAAACTGTTTTTT | CASSTSRGGENEKLFF
NA | 16 | TRBJ1-5 | NA | TRBV28 | TGTGCCAGCAGTTTGGCCGACGGGAATAGCAATCAGCCCCAGCATTTT | CASSLADGNSNQPQHF
once | 13 | TRBJ1-2 | NA | TRBV6-5 | TGTGCCAGCAGCTTCGGACAGTACTATGGCTACACCTTC | CASSFGQYYGYTF
once | 12 | TRBJ1-4 | TRBD1 | TRBV28 | TGTGCCAGCCGACAGGGTGGTGGAAAACTGTTTTTT | CASRQGGGKLFF
few | 14 | TRBJ1-6 | NA | TRBV10-3 | TGTGCCACCCAAGGGGCAGGGGTTGGATCACCCCTCCACTTT | CATQGAGVGSPLHF
NA | 13 | TRBJ2-5 | TRBD2 | TRBV5-1 | TGCGCCAGCAGCCGCGGTGGGGAGGGGACCCAGTACTTC | CASSRGGEGTQYF
few | 13 | TRBJ1-3 | NA | TRBV6-5 | TGTGCCAGCAGCGAGACTCGTGGAAACACCATATATTTT | CASSETRGNTIYF
NA | 14 | TRBJ1-1 | TRBD1 | TRBV2 | TGTGCCAGCAGCAAACCCACAGGGGGCACTGAAGCTTTCTTT | CASSKPTGGTEAFF
NA | 17 | TRBJ2-1 | TRBD2 | TRBV3-1/TRBV3-2 | TGTGCCAGCAGCCAAGCCACCGGGGCGGGGGGGCGCTATGAGCAGTTCTTC | CASSQATGAGGRYEQFF
NA | 17 | TRBJ1-6 | TRBD1 | TRBV19 | TGTGCCAGTAGTCCCCGACAGGGCGCAAGTGGTGATTCACCCCTCCACTTT | CASSPRQGASGDSPLHF
NA | 15 | TRBJ1-2 | NA | TRBV7-6 | TGTGCCAGCAGCGCACAAACAGGGTTTAGCTATGGCTACACCTTC | CASSAQTGFSYGYTF
NA | 16 | TRBJ1-1 | TRBD1 | TRBV10-1 | TGCGCCAGCAGCGCGGGACAGGGGTCGTTGGACACTGAAGCTTTCTTT | CASSAGQGSLDTEAFF
once | 16 | TRBJ2-1 | TRBD2 | TRBV18 | TGTGCCAGCTCACAAATTAGCGGGGGGGCCGGAAATGAGCAGTTCTTC | CASSQISGGAGNEQFF
NA | 14 | TRBJ1-4 | TRBD1 | TRBV2 | TGTGCCAGCAGGCCGGACAGGGATAATGAAAAACTGTTTTTT | CASRPDRDNEKLFF
NA | 11 | TRBJ1-1 | NA | TRBV5-1 | TGCGCCAGCAGCGTTGGCAATGAAGCTTTCTTT | CASSVGNEAFF
NA | 16 | TRBJ1-6 | NA | TRBV5-5 | TGTGCCAGCAGCTTGGGGGAGAGCTCCTATAATTCACCCCTCCACTTT | CASSLGESSYNSPLHF
NA | 13 | TRBJ2-7 | TRBD1 | TRBV19 | TGTGCCAGTAGTCGGGACAGCTCCTACGAGCAGTACTTC | CASSRDSSYEQYF
NA | 12 | TRBJ2-7 | TRBD1 | TRBV28 | TGTGCCAGCAGCGACAGGGTAAGAGAGCAGTACTTC | CASSDRVREQYF
NA | 15 | TRBJ1-6 | NA | TRBV9 | TGTGCCAGCAGCGTAGAAGGGGGGGAAGGGTCACCCCTCCACTTT | CASSVEGGEGSPLHF
NA | 15 | TRBJ2-3 | TRBD2 | TRBV7-2 | TGTGCCAGCAGCCCTAGCGGGGGATACACAGATACGCAGTATTTT | CASSPSGGYTDTQYF
NA | 14 | TRBJ1-1 | NA | TRBV7-2 | TGTGCCAGCAGCTCCTTCCCTGCGAGGACTGAAGCTTTCTTT | CASSSFPARTEAFF
NA | 14 | TRBJ2-1 | NA | TRBV19 | TGTGCCAGTAGTCCACGGCTCTTGGAGAATGAGCAGTTCTTC | CASSPRLLENEQFF
NA | 14 | TRBJ1-2 | NA | TRBV11-2 | TGTGCCAGCACCTTTGTAGAAAGGGGTTCTGGCTACACCTTC | CASTFVERGSGYTF
NA | 13 | TRBJ1-1 | NA | TRBV6-2/TRBV6-3 | TGTGCCAGCAGTACAGAAGACAGACTTGAAGCTTTCTTT | CASSTEDRLEAFF
NA | 15 | TRBJ1-6 | TRBD1 | TRBV5-1 | TGCGCCAGCAGCCCTACGACAGGGTATAATTCACCCCTCCACTTT | CASSPTTGYNSPLHF
few | 14 | TRBJ1-2 | TRBD1 | TRBV6-5 | TGTGCCAGCAGCCCGGGACAGCTGTCCTATGGCTACACCTTC | CASSPGQLSYGYTF
NA | 20 | TRBJ2-6 | TRBD1 | TRBV9 | TGTGCCAGCAGCGTAGCAGGACAGGGAGACTTCGTATCCGGGGCCAACGTCCTGACTTTC | CASSVAGQGDFVSGANVLTF
NA | 15 | TRBJ1-3 | NA | TRBV9 | TGTGCCAGCAGCCCGTATAGTCAGGAAGGAAACACCATATATTTT | CASSPYSQEGNTIYF
NA | 13 | TRBJ2-5 | TRBD2 | TRBV30 | TGTGCCTGGAGTACGGGGGGGCCCGAGACCCAGTACTTC | CAWSTGGPETQYF